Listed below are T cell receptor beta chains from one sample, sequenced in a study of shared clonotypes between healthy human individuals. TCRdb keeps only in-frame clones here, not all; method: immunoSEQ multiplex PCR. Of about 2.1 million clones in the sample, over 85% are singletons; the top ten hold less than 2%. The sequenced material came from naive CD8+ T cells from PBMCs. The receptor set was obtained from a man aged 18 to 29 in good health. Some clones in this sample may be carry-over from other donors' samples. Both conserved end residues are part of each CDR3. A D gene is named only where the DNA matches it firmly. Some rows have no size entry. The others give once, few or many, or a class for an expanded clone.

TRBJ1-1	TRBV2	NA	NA	CASIRGLTEAFF	TGTGCCAGCATCCGCGGGCTCACTGAAGCTTTCTTT
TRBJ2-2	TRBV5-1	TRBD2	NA	CASSPWTSGNTGELFF	TGCGCCAGCAGCCCCTGGACTAGCGGGAACACCGGGGAGCTGTTTTTT
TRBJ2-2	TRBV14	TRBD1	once	CASSRQGSNGELFF	TGTGCCAGCAGTCGACAGGGTAGTAACGGGGAGCTGTTTTTT
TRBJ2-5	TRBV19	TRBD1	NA	CASSTGTGPETQYF	TGTGCCAGTAGTACGGGGACAGGGCCAGAGACCCAGTACTTC
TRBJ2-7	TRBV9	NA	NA	CASSIQGGEQYF	TGTGCCAGCAGCATCCAGGGAGGAGAGCAGTACTTC
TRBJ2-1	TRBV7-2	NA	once	CASSLEGEFF	TGTGCCAGCAGCTTAGAAGGGGAGTTCTTC
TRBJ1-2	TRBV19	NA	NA	CASSIGPFYTF	TGTGCCAGTAGTATAGGGCCTTTCTACACCTTC
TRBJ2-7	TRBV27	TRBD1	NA	CASSPGGPYEQYF	TGTGCCAGCAGTCCAGGGGGTCCCTACGAGCAGTACTTC
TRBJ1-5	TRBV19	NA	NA	CASSMWGGPYSNQPQHF	TGTGCCAGTAGTATGTGGGGAGGCCCTTATAGCAATCAGCCCCAGCATTTT
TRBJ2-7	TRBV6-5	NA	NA	CASSSPNTGYEQYF	TGTGCCAGCAGTTCACCTAATACGGGCTACGAGCAGTACTTC
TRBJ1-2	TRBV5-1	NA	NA	CASSLGSGNYTF	TGCGCCAGCAGCTTGGGGTCAGGGAACTACACCTTC
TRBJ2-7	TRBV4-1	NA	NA	CASSQDARADNEQYF	TGCGCCAGCAGCCAAGATGCAAGGGCTGACAACGAGCAGTACTTC
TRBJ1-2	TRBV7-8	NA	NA	CASSAQSYGLYGYTF	TGTGCCAGCAGCGCTCAATCCTACGGATTATATGGCTACACCTTC
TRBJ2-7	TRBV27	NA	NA	CASSLPTLQGSPYEQYF	TGTGCCAGCAGTTTACCGACATTACAGGGTTCCCCCTACGAGCAGTACTTC
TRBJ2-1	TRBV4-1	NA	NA	CASSQDSRWAPYNEQFF	TGCGCCAGCAGCCAAGATTCACGTTGGGCCCCCTACAATGAGCAGTTCTTC
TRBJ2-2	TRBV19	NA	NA	CASSRKQGTLNTGELFF	TGTGCCAGTAGTAGGAAACAAGGGACGCTGAACACCGGGGAGCTGTTTTTT
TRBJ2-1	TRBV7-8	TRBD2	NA	CASSFRLADNEQFF	TGTGCCAGCAGCTTCCGACTAGCAGACAATGAGCAGTTCTTC
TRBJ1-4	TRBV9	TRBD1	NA	CASSVAGTGGEKLFF	TGTGCCAGCAGCGTAGCAGGGACAGGTGGTGAAAAACTGTTTTTT
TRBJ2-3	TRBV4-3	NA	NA	CASSQVGWRGTRTDTQYF	TGCGCCAGCAGCCAAGTCGGGTGGAGGGGAACTCGCACAGATACGCAGTATTTT
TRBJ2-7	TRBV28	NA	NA	CAIRTSSSYEQYF	TGTGCCATCCGGACGTCTAGCTCCTACGAGCAGTACTTC
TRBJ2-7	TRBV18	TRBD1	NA	CASSPGQGSYEQYF	TGTGCCAGCTCACCCGGACAGGGATCCTACGAGCAGTACTTC
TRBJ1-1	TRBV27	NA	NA	CASSVTGGWTEAFF	TGTGCCAGCAGTGTGACAGGTGGGTGGACTGAAGCTTTCTTT
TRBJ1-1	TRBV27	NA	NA	CASGWIGTSSRAFF	TGTGCCAGCGGCTGGATCGGGACATCCTCCCGAGCTTTCTTT
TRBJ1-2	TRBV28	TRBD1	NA	CASSLSRDSWYGYTF	TGTGCCAGCAGTTTATCCAGGGACAGTTGGTATGGCTACACCTTC
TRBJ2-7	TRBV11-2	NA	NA	CASSWTYEQYF	TGTGCCAGCAGCTGGACATACGAGCAGTACTTC
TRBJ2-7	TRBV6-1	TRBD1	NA	CASSETGMLYEQYF	TGTGCCAGCAGTGAGACAGGGATGCTCTACGAGCAGTACTTC
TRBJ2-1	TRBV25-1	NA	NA	CASSEYGMDNEQFF	TGTGCCAGCAGTGAATATGGGATGGACAATGAGCAGTTCTTC
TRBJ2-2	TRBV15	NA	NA	CAVSSSRVTGELFF	TGTGCCGTAAGTTCGTCTAGGGTCACCGGGGAGCTGTTTTTT
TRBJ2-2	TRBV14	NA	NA	CASSQAGIGELFF	TGTGCCAGCAGCCAAGCAGGGATCGGGGAGCTGTTTTTT
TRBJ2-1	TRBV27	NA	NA	CASTARGVYNEQFF	TGTGCCAGCACCGCCAGGGGGGTCTACAATGAGCAGTTCTTC
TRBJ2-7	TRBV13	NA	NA	CASSLLRDTGEQYF	TGTGCCAGCAGCTTATTGCGGGATACAGGCGAGCAGTACTTC
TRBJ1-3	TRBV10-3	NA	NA	CAISALPQGTGNTIYF	TGTGCCATCAGTGCCCTTCCACAGGGTACTGGAAACACCATATATTTT
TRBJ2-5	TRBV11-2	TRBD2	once	CASSLGLAVIRETQYF	TGTGCCAGCAGCCTGGGACTAGCGGTGATAAGGGAGACCCAGTACTTC
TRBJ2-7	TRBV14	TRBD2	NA	CASSHLTSGRRDEQYF	TGTGCCAGCAGCCACCTAACTAGCGGGAGAAGAGACGAGCAGTACTTC
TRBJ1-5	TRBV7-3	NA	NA	CASSSTAYSNQPQHF	TGTGCCAGCAGCTCCACTGCATATAGCAATCAGCCCCAGCATTTT
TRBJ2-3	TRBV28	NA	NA	CASSLWTTTDTQYF	TGTGCCAGCAGTTTATGGACTACCACAGATACGCAGTATTTT
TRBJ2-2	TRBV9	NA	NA	CASSAAGGLLQHTGELFF	TGTGCCAGCAGCGCTGCTGGGGGCCTCCTCCAACACACCGGGGAGCTGTTTTTT
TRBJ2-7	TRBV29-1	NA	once	CSVVTEIREQYF	TGCAGCGTCGTCACAGAAATTCGGGAGCAGTACTTC
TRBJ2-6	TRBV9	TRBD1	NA	CASSYSGTERGGANVLTF	TGTGCCAGCAGCTACTCCGGGACAGAGAGAGGAGGGGCCAACGTCCTGACTTTC
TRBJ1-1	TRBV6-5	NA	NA	CASSPIGTTEAFF	TGTGCCAGCAGCCCTATCGGGACGACCGAAGCTTTCTTT
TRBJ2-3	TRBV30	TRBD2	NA	CAWIAGWADTQYF	TGTGCCTGGATAGCGGGATGGGCAGATACGCAGTATTTT
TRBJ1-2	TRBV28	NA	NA	CASSSGWGYTF	TGTGCCAGCAGTTCAGGATGGGGCTACACCTTC
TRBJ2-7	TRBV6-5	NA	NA	CASSYSMNRGEQYF	TGTGCCAGCAGTTACTCGATGAATAGGGGCGAGCAGTACTTC
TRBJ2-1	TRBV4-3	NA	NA	CASSQAGRLYEQFF	TGCGCCAGCAGCCAAGCGGGGAGACTTTATGAGCAGTTCTTC
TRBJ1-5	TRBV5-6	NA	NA	CASSLDSEGSQPQHF	TGTGCCAGCAGCCTTGACAGTGAAGGTAGTCAGCCCCAGCATTTT
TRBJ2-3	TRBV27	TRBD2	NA	CASRLAAYLVTDTQYF	TGTGCCAGCAGACTAGCGGCCTACTTGGTCACAGATACGCAGTATTTT
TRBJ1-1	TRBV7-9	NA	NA	CASSLGGRLEPEAFF	TGTGCCAGCAGCTTAGGCGGCAGGCTCGAGCCTGAAGCTTTCTTT
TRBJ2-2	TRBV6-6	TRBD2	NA	CASSYGLAGPGELFF	TGTGCCAGCAGTTACGGGCTAGCGGGCCCCGGGGAGCTGTTTTTT
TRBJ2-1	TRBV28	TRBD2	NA	CASSGREPRREQFF	TGTGCCAGCAGTGGGAGGGAGCCCCGCCGTGAGCAGTTCTTC
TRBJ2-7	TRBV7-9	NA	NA	CASSSTRQSSYEQYF	TGTGCCAGCAGCTCCACCCGACAGAGCTCCTACGAGCAGTACTTC